The 20 T cell receptor beta chains below were found in one sample sequenced in a study of blood T cell repertoires in COVID-19. Profiling relied on immunoSEQ multiplex PCR, and the TCRdb table lists in-frame clones only, not all of them. The table includes about 270,000 clones, under 90% detected once. Sequenced material: peripheral blood. These receptors came from a woman aged 18 to 35 with acute or convalescent COVID-19.

The chain is built from TRBV19 and TRBJ2-2; D may be TRBD2 (5 bases). This CDR3 comprises 14 residues. V lost 5 bases, J lost 1 base, and 8 bases lay in between. The germline V gene has CDR1 LNHDA and CDR2 SQIVND (reference sequence). The CDR3 here is CASSGRRNTGELFF. The CDR3, as DNA: TGTGCCAGTAGTGGGAGACGGAACACCGGGGAGCTGTTTTTT. The full variable domain, completed using reference TRBV19 and TRBJ2-2, is DGGITQSPKYLFRKEGQNVTLSCEQNLNHDAMYWYRQDPGQGLRLIYYSQIVNDFQKGDIAEGYSVSREKKESFPLTVTSAQKNPTAFYLCASSGRRNTGELFFGEGSRLTVL.

The V and J genes are TRBV24-1 and TRBJ2-5; 9 bases are a match to TRBD1. V shed 4 bases and J 4 bases; nucleotides not matched to a gene: 3. Germline assignment: CDR1 KGHDR and CDR2 SFDVKD. The length of the CDR3 is 14 residues. Here the CDR3 reads CATSDQQGAETQYF. The DNA of the CDR3 is TGTGCCACCAGTGACCAACAGGGGGCAGAGACCCAGTACTTC.

The chain uses TRBV19 and TRBJ2-1, with D tentatively TRBD2 (5 bases). Germline-derived CDR1 and CDR2 are LNHDA and SQIVND (reference sequence). The CDR3 spans 14 residues. CDR3 nucleotide sequence: TGTGTCCCTGCTGGGCAGCGGAAGTACAATGAGCAGTTCTTC. It yields the protein CVPAGQRKYNEQFF.

V and J are TRBV7-8 and TRBJ2-5; no reliable D call. The CDR3 contains 12 residues. Germline assignment: CDR1 SGHVS and CDR2 FQNEAQ. V was cut by 0 bases and J by 4 bases, with 3 bases left in between. CDR3 coding DNA: TGTGCCAGCAGCTTAGCTAGAGAGACCCAGTACTTC. Its protein is CASSLARETQYF. The entire variable domain, with the rest obtained from reference TRBV7-8 and TRBJ2-5, is as follows: GAGVSQSPRYKVAKRGQDVALRCDPISGHVSLFWYQQALGQGPEFLTYFQNEAQLDKSGLPSDRFFAERPEGSVSTLKIQRTQQEDSAVYLCASSLARETQYFGPGTRLLVL.

V gene TRBV7-9 combines with J gene TRBJ2-1, with 10 bases lining up with TRBD1. The CDR3 is made up of 17 amino acids. Germline loops: CDR1 SEHNR, CDR2 FQNEAQ (reference sequence). V dropped 1 base and J dropped 4; count of bases not matched to a gene: 7. The CDR3 protein is CASSLGDGGQGYNEQFF. CDR3 nucleotide sequence: TGTGCCAGCAGCTTAGGCGATGGGGGACAGGGGTACAATGAGCAGTTCTTC.

The chain has TRBV5-4 and TRBJ1-1; no definite D call. CDR3 length: 17 amino acids. Germline CDR1 SGHNT, CDR2 YYREEE (reference sequence). The ends were cut back, 4 bases at V and 1 base at J, with 20 bases in the middle. CDR3 in amino acids: CASSPRAGSVPNTEAFF. The CDR3 DNA sequence: TGTGCCAGCAGCCCACGTGCGGGGTCCGTCCCGAACACTGAAGCTTTCTTT.

This CDR3 reads CASSPWNTEAFF. CDR3 sequence (DNA): TGTGCCAGCAGCCCATGGAACACTGAAGCTTTCTTT. The V and J genes are TRBV13 and TRBJ1-1; D unclear. CDR3 length: 12 amino acids. Trimming removed 5 bases at V and 1 base at J, with 5 bases between. Germline V gene data show CDR1 as PRHDT and CDR2 as FYEKMQ (reference sequence).

The genes are TRBV9 and TRBJ1-3, with 7 bases identical to TRBD1. V lost 7 bases to trimming and J lost 0 bases; unmatched junction nucleotides: 7. Germline V gene lookup returns CDR1 SGDLS and CDR2 YYNGEE. The CDR3 sequence is 15 residues long. This CDR3 is CASSKGQSSGNTIYF. The CDR3, as DNA: TGTGCCAGCTCAAAGGGACAGAGCTCTGGAAACACCATATATTTT.

The chain joins TRBV29-1 to TRBJ2-7, with D possibly matching TRBD2 (5 bases). V was shortened by 4 bases and J by 6 bases, with 16 bases between the two germline ends. This CDR3 region has 13 residues. In germline, CDR1 is SQVTM, CDR2 ANQGSEA. CDR3 protein: CSVAAEGYGEQYF. The CDR3, as DNA: TGCAGCGTTGCGGCAGAGGGATATGGCGAGCAGTACTTC.

This clone was seen more than once but under ten times. DNA for the CDR3: TGTGCCAGCAGCTTATCCCCTAGCGGGAGGTGGGAGACCCAGTACTTC. It is translated as CASSLSPSGRWETQYF. This chain uses TRBV11-2 with TRBJ2-5; TRBD2 matches at 11 bases. The CDR3 totals 16 residues. Germline V CDR1 and CDR2: SGHAT, FQNNGV. The ends lost 2 bases at V and 5 bases at J; junction bases unmatched: 7.

The chain recombines TRBV7-2 with TRBJ2-3, with D hard to call. Trimming removed 0 bases at V and 2 bases at J, with 3 bases between. In germline, CDR1 is SGHTA, CDR2 FQGNSA. The CDR3 runs 13 residues. Here the CDR3 DNA reads TGTGCCAGCAGCTTAGCCGTCACAGATACGCAGTATTTT. Protein: CASSLAVTDTQYF.

This clone is a singleton in its sample. J is TRBJ2-3 and V is TRBV2; TRBD2 matches at 10 bases. Trimming removed 9 bases from V and 1 base from J; junction bases left unmatched: 4. CDR3 size: 14 residues. Germline V gene sequence: CDR1 SNHLY, CDR2 FYNNEI. The CDR3 sequence is CASGLAARTDTQYF. The CDR3 DNA is TGTGCCAGTGGACTAGCGGCCCGCACAGATACGCAGTATTTT.

J is TRBJ2-2 and V is TRBV6-5, with 12 bases identical to TRBD2. The CDR3 runs 15 residues. Unmatched junction bases numbered 5, after V lost 7 bases and J lost 5 bases. Germline CDR1 reads MNHEY; CDR2 reads SVGAGI. The CDR3 protein is CASNRLAGVTGELFF. The CDR3 DNA reads TGTGCCAGCAATAGACTAGCGGGAGTAACCGGGGAGCTGTTTTTT.

The chain uses TRBV10-3 and TRBJ1-1; 7 bases map to TRBD1. Trimming took 3 bases from V and 1 from J; bases not matched to a gene: 20. CDR3 length equals 20 residues. Germline CDR1 ENHRY, CDR2 SYGVKD. The CDR3 is CAISEFSVVRGDSENTEAFF. DNA of the CDR3: TGTGCCATCAGTGAATTTTCCGTGGTGCGGGGGGACAGTGAGAACACTGAAGCTTTCTTT.

The V call is TRBV19, the J call TRBJ2-1; TRBD2 matches at 16 bases. The CDR3 is made up of 20 amino acids. After removal of 6 bases from V and 1 base from J, the junction contained 12 bases not matched to a gene. Germline CDR1 is LNHDA and CDR2 is SQIVND (reference sequence). CDR3 sequence reads: CASRPRGLAGGIPSYNEQFF. As DNA, the CDR3 is TGTGCCAGTAGGCCCCGGGGACTAGCGGGAGGGATCCCATCCTACAATGAGCAGTTCTTC.

This chain links TRBV6-5 with TRBJ1-3; TRBD1 matches 7 bases. The CDR3 length is 16 residues. J lost 4 bases, V lost 0 bases, and 6 bases had no gene match. Germline V gene lookup returns CDR1 MNHEY and CDR2 SVGAGI. The CDR3: CASSYSIRGTGNTIYF. The CDR3 DNA follows: TGTGCCAGCAGTTACTCGATCAGGGGGACAGGAAACACCATATATTTT.

V usage is TRBV2 and J usage is TRBJ1-4; D is unclear. The CDR3 totals 13 residues. Germline assignment: CDR1 SNHLY and CDR2 FYNNEI. Trimming took 6 bases from V and 15 from J, leaving 20 bases between them. The CDR3 protein is CASSRRPGVRVFF. The CDR3, as DNA: TGTGCCAGCAGCCGCCGTCCGGGAGTTAGGGTGTTTTTT.

The chain employs TRBV19 and TRBJ2-1, with 9 nucleotides matching TRBD2. The CDR3 covers 18 residues. The J segment lost 1 base and the V segment lost 7 bases, leaving 14 bases of the junction unmatched. Germline V gene sequence: CDR1 LNHDA, CDR2 SQIVND (reference sequence). DNA for the CDR3: TGTGCCAGTAAGAACACAGGAGGGCGGGAGGGGTCCTACAATGAGCAGTTCTTC. This translates into CASKNTGGREGSYNEQFF.

CDR3 in DNA: TGTGCCTGGAGTACACAGGGTGGTGGCTACACCTTC. Translating it yields CAWSTQGGGYTF. V gene TRBV30 combines with J gene TRBJ1-2; a possible D gene is TRBD1 (6 bases). V was trimmed by 2 bases and J by 7 bases, leaving 11 bases between them. Germline V gene lookup returns CDR1 GTSNPN and CDR2 SVGIG (reference sequence). This CDR3 has 12 amino acids.

V usage is TRBV7-9 and J usage is TRBJ2-1; 12 positions agree with TRBD1. The V and J ends lost 4 bases and 4 bases, in that order; junction bases with no gene match: 5. The CDR3 is made up of 16 amino acids. CDR1 and CDR2 (germline): SEHNR, FQNEAQ (reference sequence). The CDR3 region is CASSSAGQGAYNEQFF. In DNA, the CDR3 is TGTGCCAGCAGCTCAGCGGGACAGGGGGCTTACAATGAGCAGTTCTTC.